This TCR beta chain was identified during a study of blood T cells in healthy people across ages. About the study: Template switching picked up about one barcoded beta molecule for each two T cells.

The use of a sample-barcoded 5' primer and a J-beta primer mix characterized a second PCR of roughly 6 to 12 cycles. Using its own MiXCR run on the 5' RACE reads, TCRdb lists one record per CDR3 protein. The table lists roughly 1,500,000 distinct CDR3 sequences, roughly 40% of them singletons. Each donor had 8.5 to 10 milliliters of peripheral blood drawn. The CDR3 is made up of 15 amino acids. The germline CDR1 and CDR2 sequences are MDHEN and SYDVKM. Losses at the gene ends were 4 bases for V and 0 bases for J; bases not matched to a gene: 5. The sequence was collected from a woman between 18 and 29 years old in good health. The sequencing sample was made of blood. This chain connects TRBV28 to TRBJ2-7, with 8 bases matching TRBD2. The CDR3 here is CASSSPAGASYEQYF. DNA for the CDR3: TGTGCCAGCAGTTCCCCAGCGGGGGCCTCCTACGAGCAGTACTTC.